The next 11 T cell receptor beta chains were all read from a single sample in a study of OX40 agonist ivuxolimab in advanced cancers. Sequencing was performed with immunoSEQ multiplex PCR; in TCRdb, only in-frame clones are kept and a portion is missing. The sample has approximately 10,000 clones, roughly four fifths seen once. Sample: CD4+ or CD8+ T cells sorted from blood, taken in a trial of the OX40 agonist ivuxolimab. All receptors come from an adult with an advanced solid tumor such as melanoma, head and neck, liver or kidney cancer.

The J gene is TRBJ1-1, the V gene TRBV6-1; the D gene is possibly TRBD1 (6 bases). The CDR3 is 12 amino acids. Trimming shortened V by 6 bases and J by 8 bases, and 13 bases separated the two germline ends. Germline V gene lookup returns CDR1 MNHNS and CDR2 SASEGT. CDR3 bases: TGTGCCAGCAGCCTCGAGGGGGTCGAAGCTTTCTTT. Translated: CASSLEGVEAFF.

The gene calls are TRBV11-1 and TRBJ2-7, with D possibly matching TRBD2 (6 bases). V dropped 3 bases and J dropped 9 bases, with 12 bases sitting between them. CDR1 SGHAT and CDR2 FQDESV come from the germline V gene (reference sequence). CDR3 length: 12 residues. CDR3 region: CASSFALGGQYF. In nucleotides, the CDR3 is TGTGCCAGCAGCTTCGCTCTGGGAGGGCAGTACTTC.

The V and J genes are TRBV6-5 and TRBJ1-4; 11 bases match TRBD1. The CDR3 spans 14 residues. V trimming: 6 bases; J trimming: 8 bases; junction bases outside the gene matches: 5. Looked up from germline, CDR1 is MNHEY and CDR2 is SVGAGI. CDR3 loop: CASRRTGGSEKLFF. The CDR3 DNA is TGTGCCAGCAGACGGACAGGGGGCAGCGAAAAACTGTTTTTT.

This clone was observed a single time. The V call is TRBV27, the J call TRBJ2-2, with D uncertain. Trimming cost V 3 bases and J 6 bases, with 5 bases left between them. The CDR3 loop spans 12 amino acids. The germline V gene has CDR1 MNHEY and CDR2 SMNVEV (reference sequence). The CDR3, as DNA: TGTGCCAGCAGTTTCTCCGCCGGGGAGCTGTTTTTT. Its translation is CASSFSAGELFF.

CDR3: CARSFVRPDRGSYEQYF. CDR3 bases: TGTGCCAGAAGCTTCGTCCGCCCGGACAGGGGTTCCTACGAGCAGTACTTC. The genes are TRBV5-3 and TRBJ2-7; TRBD1 matches 9 bases. TRBV5-3 falls under the ORF class, with uncertain function. The V and J ends lost 2 bases and 1 base, in that order; junction bases with no gene match: 10. The CDR3 has 17 residues.

CDR3 DNA: TGTGCCAGCAGCCGGGACTCAATATACGAGCAGTACTTC. Its protein is CASSRDSIYEQYF. The V call is TRBV9, the J call TRBJ2-7; perhaps TRBD2 as D (6 bases). With 4 bases removed from V and 4 bases from J, the gap between germline ends came to 12 bases. CDR3 length: 13 amino acids. Germline V gene lookup returns CDR1 SGDLS and CDR2 YYNGEE.

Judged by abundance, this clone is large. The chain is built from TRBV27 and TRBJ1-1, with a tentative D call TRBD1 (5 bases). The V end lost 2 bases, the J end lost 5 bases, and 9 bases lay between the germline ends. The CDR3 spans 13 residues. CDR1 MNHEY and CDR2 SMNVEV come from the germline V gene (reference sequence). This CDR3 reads CASSLGGGTEAFF. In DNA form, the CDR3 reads TGTGCCAGCAGTTTAGGGGGGGGGACTGAAGCTTTCTTT.

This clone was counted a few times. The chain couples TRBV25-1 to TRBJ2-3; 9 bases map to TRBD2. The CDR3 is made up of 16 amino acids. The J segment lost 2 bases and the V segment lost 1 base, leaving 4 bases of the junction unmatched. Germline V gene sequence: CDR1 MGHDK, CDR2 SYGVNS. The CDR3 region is CASSESASGVTDTQYF. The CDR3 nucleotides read TGTGCCAGCAGTGAATCGGCTAGCGGGGTCACAGATACGCAGTATTTT.

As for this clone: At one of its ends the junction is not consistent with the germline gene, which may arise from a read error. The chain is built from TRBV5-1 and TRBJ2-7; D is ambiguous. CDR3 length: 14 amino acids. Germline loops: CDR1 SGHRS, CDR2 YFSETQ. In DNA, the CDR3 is TGTGCCAGCAGCTTGTTGTCAGGCTCCTACGAGCAGTACTTC. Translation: CASSLLSGSYEQYF.

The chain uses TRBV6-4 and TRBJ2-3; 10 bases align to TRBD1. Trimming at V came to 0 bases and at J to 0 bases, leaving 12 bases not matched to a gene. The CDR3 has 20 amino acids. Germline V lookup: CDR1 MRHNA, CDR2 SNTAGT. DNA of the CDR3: TGTGCCAGCAGTGACTCAGAGGGCCGGGACAGGGGACCTAGCACAGATACGCAGTATTTT. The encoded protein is CASSDSEGRDRGPSTDTQYF.

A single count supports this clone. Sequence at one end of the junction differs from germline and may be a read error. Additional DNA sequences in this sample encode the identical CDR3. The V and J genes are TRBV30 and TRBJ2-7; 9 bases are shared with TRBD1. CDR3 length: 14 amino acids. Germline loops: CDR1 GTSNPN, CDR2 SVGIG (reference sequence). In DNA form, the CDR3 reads TGTGCTTGGAGTGGGGGACAGGGAACTGGCGAGCAGTACTTC. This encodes CAWSGGQGTGEQYF.